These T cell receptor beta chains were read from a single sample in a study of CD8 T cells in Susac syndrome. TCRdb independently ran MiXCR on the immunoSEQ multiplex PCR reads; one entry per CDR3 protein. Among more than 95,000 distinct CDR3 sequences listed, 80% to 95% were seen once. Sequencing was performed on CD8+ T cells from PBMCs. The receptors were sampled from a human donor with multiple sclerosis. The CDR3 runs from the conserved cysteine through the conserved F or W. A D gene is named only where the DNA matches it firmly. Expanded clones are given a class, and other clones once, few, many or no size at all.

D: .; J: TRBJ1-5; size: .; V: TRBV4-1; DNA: TGCGCCAGCAGCCAAGATCCGGCGGGTAGGGGCAATCAGCCCCAGCATTTT; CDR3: CASSQDPAGRGNQPQHF
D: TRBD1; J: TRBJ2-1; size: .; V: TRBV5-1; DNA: TGCGCCAGCAGCACAACCGACAGGGTGAACCCCTACAATGAGCAGTTCTTC; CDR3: CASSTTDRVNPYNEQFF
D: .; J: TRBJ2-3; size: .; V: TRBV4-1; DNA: TGCGCCAGCAGCCAAGGAGGGGGTACGCAGTATTTT; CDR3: CASSQGGGTQYF
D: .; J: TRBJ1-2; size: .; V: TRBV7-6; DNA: TGTGCCAGCAGCCAGGACAGCAACCAAAGCTATGGCTACACCTTC; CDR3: CASSQDSNQSYGYTF
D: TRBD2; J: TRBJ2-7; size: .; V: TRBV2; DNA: TGTGCCAGCAGTGAGGGACTAGCGACCTACGAGCAGTACTTC; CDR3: CASSEGLATYEQYF
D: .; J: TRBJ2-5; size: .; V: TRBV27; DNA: TGTGCCAGCAGGGGAGTAGCAGAATTGCAAGAGACCCAGTACTTC; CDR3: CASRGVAELQETQYF
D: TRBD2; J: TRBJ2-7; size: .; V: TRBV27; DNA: TGTGCCAGCAGTTTAAGCGGGGGCCGCTACGAGCAGTACTTC; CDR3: CASSLSGGRYEQYF
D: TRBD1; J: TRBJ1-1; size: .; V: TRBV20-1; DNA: TGCAGTGCTGCCACCCCGGGACAGGGGGTGGGCACTGAAGCTTTCTTT; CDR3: CSAATPGQGVGTEAFF
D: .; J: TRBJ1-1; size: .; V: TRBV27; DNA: TGTGCCAGCAGCCTTACCCAGACAGTTAACACTGAAGCTTTCTTT; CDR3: CASSLTQTVNTEAFF
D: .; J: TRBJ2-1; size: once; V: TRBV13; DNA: TGTGCCAGCAGCTTCGTCCACAATGAGCAGTTCTTC; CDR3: CASSFVHNEQFF
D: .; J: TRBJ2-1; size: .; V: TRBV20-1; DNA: TGCAGTGCCCGGGATTTCTCTTCCGATGAGCAGTTCTTC; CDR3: CSARDFSSDEQFF
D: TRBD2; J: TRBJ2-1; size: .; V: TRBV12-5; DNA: TGTGCTAGTGGTGGGGGACTAGCGCTCTTC; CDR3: CASGGGLALF
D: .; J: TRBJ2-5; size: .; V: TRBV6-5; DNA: TGTGCCAGCAGGTTGGGCGCGGCCAAGGAGACCCAGTACTTC; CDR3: CASRLGAAKETQYF
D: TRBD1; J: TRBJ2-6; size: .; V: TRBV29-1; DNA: TGCAGCGTCCGCGACAGGGGGCAATTTTTGTCTGGGGCCAACGTCCTGACTTTC; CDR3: CSVRDRGQFLSGANVLTF
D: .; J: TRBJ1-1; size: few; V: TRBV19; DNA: TGTGCCAGTAGTATAGGGGTTATGGAAGCTTTCTTT; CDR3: CASSIGVMEAFF
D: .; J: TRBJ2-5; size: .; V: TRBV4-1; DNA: TGCGCCAGCAGTCGGGCCCGGGAAGAGACCCAGTACTTC; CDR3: CASSRAREETQYF
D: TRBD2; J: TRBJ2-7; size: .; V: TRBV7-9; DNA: TGTGCCAGCAGAGAGGGACTAGCGGAGAACTACGAGCAGTACTTC; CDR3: CASREGLAENYEQYF
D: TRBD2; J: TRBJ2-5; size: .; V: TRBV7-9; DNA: TGTGCCAGCAGCTTAGGAGTAGCGGGTCCAGGCCAAGAGACCCAGTACTTC; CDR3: CASSLGVAGPGQETQYF
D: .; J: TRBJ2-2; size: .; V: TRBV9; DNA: TGTGCCAGCAGCGTTGGGGGCCGGAACACCGGGGAGCTGTTTTTT; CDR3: CASSVGGRNTGELFF
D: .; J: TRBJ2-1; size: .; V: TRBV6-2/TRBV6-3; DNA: TGTGCCAGCAGTTACTCGGATATGGGGGATCCGTTCTTC; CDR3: CASSYSDMGDPFF
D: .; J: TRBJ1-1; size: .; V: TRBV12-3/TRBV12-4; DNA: TGTGCCAGCAGCATTGCAGAGATGAACACTGAAGCTTTCTTT; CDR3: CASSIAEMNTEAFF
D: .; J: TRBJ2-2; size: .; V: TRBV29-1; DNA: TGCAGCGTTGAGTGGACAGTTCCCGGGGAGCTGTTTTTT; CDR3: CSVEWTVPGELFF
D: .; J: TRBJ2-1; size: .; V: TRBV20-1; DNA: TGCAGTGCTAGAGAGGGGGGCTCCTACAATGAGCAGTTCTTC; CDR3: CSAREGGSYNEQFF
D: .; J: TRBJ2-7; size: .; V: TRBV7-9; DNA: TGTGCCACTACTTACGACGCCTACGAGCAGTACTTC; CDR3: CATTYDAYEQYF
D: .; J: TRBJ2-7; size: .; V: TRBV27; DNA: TGTGCCAGCTCCTTAAAAGGGGCACGAGTAGAGGAGCAGTACTTC; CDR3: CASSLKGARVEEQYF
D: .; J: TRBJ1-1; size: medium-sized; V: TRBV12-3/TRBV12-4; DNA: TGTGCCAGCAGCTTGGGCACTGAAGCTTTCTTT; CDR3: CASSLGTEAFF
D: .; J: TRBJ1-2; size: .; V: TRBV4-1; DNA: TGCGCCAGCAGCCACCCTACCGGAGGGGACGGGTATGGCTACACCTTC; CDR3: CASSHPTGGDGYGYTF
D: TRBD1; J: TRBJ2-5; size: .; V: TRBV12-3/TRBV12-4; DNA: TGTGCCAGCAGTGCCCGGGACAGGGGCTTCCAAGAGACCCAGTACTTC; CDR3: CASSARDRGFQETQYF
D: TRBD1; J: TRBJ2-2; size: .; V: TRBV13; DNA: TGTGCCAGCAGCTGGCCAGGGGGCATGGGATCCGGGGAGCTGTTTTTT; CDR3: CASSWPGGMGSGELFF
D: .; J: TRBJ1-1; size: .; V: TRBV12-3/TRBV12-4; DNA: TGTGCCAGCGGACTTCATCAGGACACTGAAGCTTTCTTT; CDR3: CASGLHQDTEAFF
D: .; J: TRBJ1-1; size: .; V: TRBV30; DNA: TGTGCCTGGAGTGGACCCCCGAGCACGAACACTGAAGCTTTCTTT; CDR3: CAWSGPPSTNTEAFF
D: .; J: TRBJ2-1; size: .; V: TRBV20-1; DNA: TGCAGTGCTAGTTTTGAGCAGTTCTTC; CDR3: CSASFEQFF
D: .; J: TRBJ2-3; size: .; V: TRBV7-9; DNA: TGTGCCAGCAGCTCCCCTCGGGGAGGAGATACGCAGTATTTT; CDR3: CASSSPRGGDTQYF
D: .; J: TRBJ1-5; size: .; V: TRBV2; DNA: TGTGCCAGCAGTGAAGGCCGATACGAAGGCAATCAGCCCCAGCATTTT; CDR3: CASSEGRYEGNQPQHF
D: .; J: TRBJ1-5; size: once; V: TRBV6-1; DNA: TGTGCCACCAAAGGACCGGGTCAGCCCCAGCAATTT; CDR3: CATKGPGQPQQF
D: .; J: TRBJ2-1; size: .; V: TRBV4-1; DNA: TGCGCCAGCAGCCAAGGGCTAGTTGGCAATGAGCAGTTCTTC; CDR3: CASSQGLVGNEQFF
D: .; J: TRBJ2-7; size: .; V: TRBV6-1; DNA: TGTGCCAGCAGTGAACCGGGCGGGGCCACGACCTACGAGCAGTACTTC; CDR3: CASSEPGGATTYEQYF
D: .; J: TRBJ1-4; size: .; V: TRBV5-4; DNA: TGTGCCAGCAGCCTACCACCTGAAAGACAGAACCCTTCTGCTAATGAAAAACTGTTTTTT; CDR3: CASSLPPERQNPSANEKLFF
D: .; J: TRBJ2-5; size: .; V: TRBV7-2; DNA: TGTGCCAGCAGCCCCGGGGACCGGAGGATCCACCAAGAGACCCAGTACTTC; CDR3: CASSPGDRRIHQETQYF
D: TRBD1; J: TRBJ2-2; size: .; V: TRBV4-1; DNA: TGCGCCAGCAGCCCCTTGACAGGGGGCCAGGCCGGGGAGCTGTTTTTT; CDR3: CASSPLTGGQAGELFF
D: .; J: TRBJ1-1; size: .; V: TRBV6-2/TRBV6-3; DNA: TGTGCCAGCAGCGACGCAGGGGCGCTCACTGAAGCTTTCTTT; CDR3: CASSDAGALTEAFF
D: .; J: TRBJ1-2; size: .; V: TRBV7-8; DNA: TGTGCCAGCAGCTTAGAAGGGGATACAGGGTATGGCTACACCTTC; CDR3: CASSLEGDTGYGYTF
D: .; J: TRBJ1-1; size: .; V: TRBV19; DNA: TGTGCCAGTAGTATTGGGGGGAACACTGAAGCTTTCTTT; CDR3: CASSIGGNTEAFF
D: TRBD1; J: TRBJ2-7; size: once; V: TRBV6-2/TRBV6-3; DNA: TGTGCCAGCACCTCTTCGGGACAGCCATCCTACGAGCAGTACTTC; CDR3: CASTSSGQPSYEQYF
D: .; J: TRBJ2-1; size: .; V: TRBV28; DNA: TGTGCCAGCAGTTTACCGGCCGTACTCTACAATGAGCAGTTCTTC; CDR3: CASSLPAVLYNEQFF
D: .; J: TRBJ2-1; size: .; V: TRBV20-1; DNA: TGCAGTGCTAGAGAAACAGGGAGGGCCTCCTACAATGAGCAGTTCTTC; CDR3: CSARETGRASYNEQFF
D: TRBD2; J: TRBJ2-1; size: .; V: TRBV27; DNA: TGTGCCAGCTCACAAGCGGGGGCCCACAATGAGCAGTTCTTC; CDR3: CASSQAGAHNEQFF